The clone carrying this T cell receptor (beta chain) has a handful of counts. The TCRbeta library was prepared with unique molecular identifiers. TCRdb reprocessed the PCR reads via MiXCR and lists one record per CDR3 protein. The data contain 800,000 to 1,000,000 distinct CDR3 sequences, 25% to 35% of them seen just once; the ten biggest clones take up 28%. This sample stems from a study of T-cell reconstitution after alpha-beta-depleted transplantation in children. Trimming shortened V by 6 bases and J by 4 bases, and 16 bases separated the two germline ends. This CDR3 is 15 amino acids long. The receptor was isolated from a boy under three years old who had a stem cell transplant for SCID, so the T cells may come from the graft donor. This rearrangement joins TRBV12-3 or TRBV12-4 to TRBJ2-1; possibly TRBD2 for D (5 bases). The sample was PBMCs, mostly from graft donor cells, taken 360 days after TCRalphabeta/CD19-depleted stem cell transplant. The CDR3 region has the DNA TGTGCCAGCAGCTCTCGGACCGGGGAATACAATGAGCAGTTCTTC. It codes for CASSSRTGEYNEQFF.